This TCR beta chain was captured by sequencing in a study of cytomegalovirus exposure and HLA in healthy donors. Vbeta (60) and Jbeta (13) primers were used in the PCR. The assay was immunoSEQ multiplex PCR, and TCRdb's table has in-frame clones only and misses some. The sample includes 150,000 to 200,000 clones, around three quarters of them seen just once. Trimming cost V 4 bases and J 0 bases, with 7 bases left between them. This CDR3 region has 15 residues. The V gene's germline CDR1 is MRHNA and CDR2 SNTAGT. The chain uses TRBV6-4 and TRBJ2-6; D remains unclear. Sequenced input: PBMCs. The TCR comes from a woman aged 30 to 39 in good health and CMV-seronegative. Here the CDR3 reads CASSGHGSGANVLTF. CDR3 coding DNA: TGTGCCAGCAGTGGACATGGCTCTGGGGCCAACGTCCTGACTTTC.